This T cell receptor (beta chain) was sequenced for a study of molecular identifiers for immune sequencing clone quantification. Broader study findings: Clones above 20 RNA copies contained over 98% of effector molecules and under 1% of naive molecules.

The length of the CDR3 is 14 residues. Trimming left V 6 bases short and J 8 bases short, with 20 bases between. The germline CDR1 and CDR2 sequences are SGHNT and YYREEE (reference sequence). Concerning this clonotype itself: Its specificity is unknown.

TCRdb re-derived calls from the PCR reads in MiXCR, one entry per CDR3 protein. The sample carries around 480,000 distinct CDR3 sequences, 20% to 25% recorded once. This chain links TRBV5-4 with TRBJ1-2, with D tentatively TRBD1 (5 bases). This receptor was identified in a human donor in good health. Some libraries in this study had Jurkat cell RNA spiked in. Material for sequencing was naive CD8+ T cells from blood, with Jurkat cell RNA spiked in. Sample subset: FACS-sorted CD8+CD4-CCR7+CD45RA+ naive T cells. CDR3 amino acids: CASTPMGGGKGYTF. In nucleotides, the CDR3 is TGTGCCAGCACCCCAATGGGGGGAGGAAAGGGCTACACCTTC.